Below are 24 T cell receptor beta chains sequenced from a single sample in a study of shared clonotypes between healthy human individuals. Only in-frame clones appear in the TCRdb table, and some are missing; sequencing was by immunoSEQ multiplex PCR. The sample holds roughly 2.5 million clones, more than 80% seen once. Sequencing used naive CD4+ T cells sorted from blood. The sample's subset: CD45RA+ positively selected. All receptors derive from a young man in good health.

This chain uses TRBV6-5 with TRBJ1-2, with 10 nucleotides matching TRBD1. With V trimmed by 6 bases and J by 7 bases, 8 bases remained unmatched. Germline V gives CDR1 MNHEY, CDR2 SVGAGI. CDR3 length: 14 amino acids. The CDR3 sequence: CASSKGQGVFGYTF. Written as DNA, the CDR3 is TGTGCCAGCAGCAAAGGACAGGGGGTTTTTGGCTACACCTTC.

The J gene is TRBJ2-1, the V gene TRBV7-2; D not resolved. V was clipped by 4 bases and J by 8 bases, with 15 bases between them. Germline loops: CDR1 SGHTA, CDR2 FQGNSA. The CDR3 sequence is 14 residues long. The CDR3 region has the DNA TGTGCCAGCAGCTCTCTCCTCTCTGGGGATGAGCAGTTCTTC. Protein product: CASSSLLSGDEQFF. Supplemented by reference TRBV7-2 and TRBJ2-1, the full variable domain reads GAGVSQSPSNKVTEKGKDVELRCDPISGHTALYWYRQSLGQGLEFLIYFQGNSAPDKSGLPSDRFSAERTGGSVSTLTIQRTQQEDSAVYLCASSSLLSGDEQFFGPGTRLTVL.

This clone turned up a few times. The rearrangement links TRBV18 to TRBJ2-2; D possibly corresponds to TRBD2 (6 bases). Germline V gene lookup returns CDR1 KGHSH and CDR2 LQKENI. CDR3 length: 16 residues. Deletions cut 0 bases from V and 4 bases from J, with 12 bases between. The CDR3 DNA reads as TGTGCCAGCTCACCACCGGGCAGGGAGGTCACCGGGGAGCTGTTTTTT. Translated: CASSPPGREVTGELFF. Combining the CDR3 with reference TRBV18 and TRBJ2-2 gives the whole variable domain NAGVMQNPRHLVRRRGQEARLRCSPMKGHSHVYWYRQLPEEGLKFMVYLQKENIIDESGMPKERFSAEFPKEGPSILRIQQVVRGDSAAYFCASSPPGREVTGELFFGEGSRLTVL.

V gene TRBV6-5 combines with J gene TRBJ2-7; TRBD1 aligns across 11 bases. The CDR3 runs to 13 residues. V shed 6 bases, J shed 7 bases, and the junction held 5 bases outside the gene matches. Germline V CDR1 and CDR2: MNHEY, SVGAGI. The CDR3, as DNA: TGTGCCAGCAGCCGGACAGGGGGCGAGGAGCAGTACTTC. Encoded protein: CASSRTGGEEQYF.

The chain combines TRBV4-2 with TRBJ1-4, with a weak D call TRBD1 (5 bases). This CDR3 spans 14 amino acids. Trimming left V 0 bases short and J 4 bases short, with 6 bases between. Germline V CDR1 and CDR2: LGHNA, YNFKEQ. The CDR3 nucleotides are TGTGCCAGCAGCCAAGACAGGGTTAATGAAAAACTGTTTTTT. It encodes CASSQDRVNEKLFF.

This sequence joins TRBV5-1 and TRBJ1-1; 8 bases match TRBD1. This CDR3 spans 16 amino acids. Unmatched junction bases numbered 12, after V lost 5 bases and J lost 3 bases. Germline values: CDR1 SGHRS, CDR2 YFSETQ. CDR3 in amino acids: CASSPWAAQGDTEAFF. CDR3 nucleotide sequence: TGCGCCAGCAGTCCTTGGGCCGCACAGGGGGACACTGAAGCTTTCTTT.

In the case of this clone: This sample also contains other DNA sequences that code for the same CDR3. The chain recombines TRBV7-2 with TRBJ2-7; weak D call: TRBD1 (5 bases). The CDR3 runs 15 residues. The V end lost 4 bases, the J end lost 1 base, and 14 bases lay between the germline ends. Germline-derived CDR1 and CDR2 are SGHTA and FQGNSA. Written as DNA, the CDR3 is TGTGCCAGCAGCTCCCGAGACAAGGGGTCCTACGAGCAGTACTTC. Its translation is CASSSRDKGSYEQYF.

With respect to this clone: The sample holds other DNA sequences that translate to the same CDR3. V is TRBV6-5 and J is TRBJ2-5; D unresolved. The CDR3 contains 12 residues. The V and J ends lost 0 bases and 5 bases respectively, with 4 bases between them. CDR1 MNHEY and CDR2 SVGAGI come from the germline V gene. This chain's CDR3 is CASSYSRETQYF. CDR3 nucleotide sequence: TGTGCCAGCAGTTACTCTAGGGAGACCCAGTACTTC.

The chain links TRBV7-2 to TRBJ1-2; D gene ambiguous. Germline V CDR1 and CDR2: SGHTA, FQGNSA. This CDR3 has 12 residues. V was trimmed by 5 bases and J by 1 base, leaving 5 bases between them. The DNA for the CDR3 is TGTGCCAGCAGCCTAGATAACTATGGCTACACCTTC. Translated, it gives CASSLDNYGYTF.

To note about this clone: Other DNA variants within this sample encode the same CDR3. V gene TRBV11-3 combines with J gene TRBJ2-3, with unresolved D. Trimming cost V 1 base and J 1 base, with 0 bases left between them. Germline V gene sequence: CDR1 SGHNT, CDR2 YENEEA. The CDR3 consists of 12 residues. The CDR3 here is CASSLGTDTQYF. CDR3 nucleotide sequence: TGTGCCAGCAGCTTAGGCACAGATACGCAGTATTTT.

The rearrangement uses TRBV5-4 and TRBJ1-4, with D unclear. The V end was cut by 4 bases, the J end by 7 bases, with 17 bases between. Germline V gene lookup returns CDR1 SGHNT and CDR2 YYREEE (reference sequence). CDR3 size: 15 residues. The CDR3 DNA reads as TGTGCCAGCAGCCCCGATGGGCCAGGTGGTGAAAAACTGTTTTTT. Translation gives CASSPDGPGGEKLFF.

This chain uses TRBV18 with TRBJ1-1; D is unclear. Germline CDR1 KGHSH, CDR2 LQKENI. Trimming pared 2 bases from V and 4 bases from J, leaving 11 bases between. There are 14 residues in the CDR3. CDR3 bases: TGTGCCAGCTCACCAGGGGTCACGGGCACTGAAGCTTTCTTT. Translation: CASSPGVTGTEAFF.

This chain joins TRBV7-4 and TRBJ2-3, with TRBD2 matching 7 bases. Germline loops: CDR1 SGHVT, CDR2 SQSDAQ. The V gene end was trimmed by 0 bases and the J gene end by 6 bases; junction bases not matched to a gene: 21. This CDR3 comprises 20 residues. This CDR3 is CASSLASQRDTIQRRDTQYF. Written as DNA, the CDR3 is TGTGCCAGCAGCTTAGCGTCCCAGCGGGATACGATCCAAAGAAGGGATACGCAGTATTTT.

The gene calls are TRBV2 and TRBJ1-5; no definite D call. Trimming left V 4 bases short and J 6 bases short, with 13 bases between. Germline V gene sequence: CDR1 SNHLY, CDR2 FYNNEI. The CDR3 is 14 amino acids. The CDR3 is CASSGWGALQPQHF. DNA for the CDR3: TGTGCCAGCAGTGGCTGGGGAGCTCTTCAGCCCCAGCATTTT.

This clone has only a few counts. CDR3 DNA sequence: TGTGCCAGCAGCCCCAGGACAGATGGTGGCTACACCTTC. Protein: CASSPRTDGGYTF. The chain uses TRBV9 and TRBJ1-2; a weak D match, TRBD1 (6 bases). The V end was cut by 4 bases, the J end by 7 bases, with 14 bases between. The CDR3 consists of 13 residues. The germline V gene encodes CDR1 SGDLS and CDR2 YYNGEE.

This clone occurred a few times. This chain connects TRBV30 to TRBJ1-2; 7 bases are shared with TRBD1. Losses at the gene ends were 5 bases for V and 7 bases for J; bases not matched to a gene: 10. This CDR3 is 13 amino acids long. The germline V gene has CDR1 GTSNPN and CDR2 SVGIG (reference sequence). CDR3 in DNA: TGTGCCTGGGGGACGACAGGGATGTCTGGCTACACCTTC. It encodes CAWGTTGMSGYTF.

The CDR3 nucleotides read TGTGCCAGCAGCTTCAGGGGTGCAACTAATGAAAAACTGTTTTTT. Translated, it gives CASSFRGATNEKLFF. This rearrangement joins TRBV5-4 to TRBJ1-4, with a possible D match to TRBD1 (6 bases). The germline V gene has CDR1 SGHNT and CDR2 YYREEE (reference sequence). The germline V and J ends were trimmed by 2 bases and 0 bases, with 8 bases remaining between them. CDR3 length equals 15 residues.

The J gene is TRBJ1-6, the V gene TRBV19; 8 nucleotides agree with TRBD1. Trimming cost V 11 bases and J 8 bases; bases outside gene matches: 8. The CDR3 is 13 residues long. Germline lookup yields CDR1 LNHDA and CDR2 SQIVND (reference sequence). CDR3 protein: CAGGDRPDSPLHF. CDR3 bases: TGTGCCGGGGGGGACAGGCCAGATTCACCCCTCCACTTT. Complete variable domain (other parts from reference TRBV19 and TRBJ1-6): DGGITQSPKYLFRKEGQNVTLSCEQNLNHDAMYWYRQDPGQGLRLIYYSQIVNDFQKGDIAEGYSVSREKKESFPLTVTSAQKNPTAFYLCAGGDRPDSPLHFGNGTRLTVT.

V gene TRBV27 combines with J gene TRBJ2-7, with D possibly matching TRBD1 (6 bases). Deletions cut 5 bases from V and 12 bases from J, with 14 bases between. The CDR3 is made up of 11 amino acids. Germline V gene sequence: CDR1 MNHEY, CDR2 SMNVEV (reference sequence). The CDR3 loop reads CASSNHRVWYF. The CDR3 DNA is TGTGCCAGCAGTAACCACAGGGTATGGTACTTC.

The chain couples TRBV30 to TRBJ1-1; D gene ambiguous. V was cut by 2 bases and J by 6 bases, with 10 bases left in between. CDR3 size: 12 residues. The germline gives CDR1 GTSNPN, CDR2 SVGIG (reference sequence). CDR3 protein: CAWSTLRAEAFF. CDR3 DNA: TGTGCCTGGAGTACGTTGAGGGCTGAAGCTTTCTTT.

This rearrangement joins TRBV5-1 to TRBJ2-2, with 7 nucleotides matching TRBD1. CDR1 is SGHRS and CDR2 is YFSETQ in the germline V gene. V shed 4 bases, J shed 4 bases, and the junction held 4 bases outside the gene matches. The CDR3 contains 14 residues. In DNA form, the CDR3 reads TGCGCCAGCAGCCAGGGACAGTTCACCGGGGAGCTGTTTTTT. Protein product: CASSQGQFTGELFF.

As DNA, the CDR3 is TGTGCCTGGAGCCCCCTCAGAGGGACAGGTGCCACCTTC. Protein product: CAWSPLRGTGATF. J is TRBJ1-2 and V is TRBV30; 8 bases align to TRBD1. V was clipped by 3 bases and J by 13 bases; unmatched bases: 13. Germline V lookup: CDR1 GTSNPN, CDR2 SVGIG (reference sequence). There are 13 residues in the CDR3. Drawing the rest from reference TRBV30 and TRBJ1-2, the complete variable domain is SQTIHQWPATLVQPVGSPLSLECTVEGTSNPNLYWYRQAAGRGLQLLFYSVGIGQISSEVPQNLSASRPQDRQFILSSKKLLLSDSGFYLCAWSPLRGTGATFGSGTRLTVV.

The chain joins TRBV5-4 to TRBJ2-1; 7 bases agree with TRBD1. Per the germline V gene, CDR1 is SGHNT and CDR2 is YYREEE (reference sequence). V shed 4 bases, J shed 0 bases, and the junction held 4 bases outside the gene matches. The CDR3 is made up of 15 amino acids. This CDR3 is CASSRDRLSYNEQFF. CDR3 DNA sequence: TGTGCCAGCAGCCGGGACAGACTCTCCTACAATGAGCAGTTCTTC.

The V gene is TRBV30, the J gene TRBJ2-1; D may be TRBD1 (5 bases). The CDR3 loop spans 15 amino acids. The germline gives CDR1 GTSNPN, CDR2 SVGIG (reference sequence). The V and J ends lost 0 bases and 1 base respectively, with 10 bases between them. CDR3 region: CAWSVGAASYNEQFF. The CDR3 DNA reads TGTGCCTGGAGTGTAGGGGCCGCGTCCTACAATGAGCAGTTCTTC. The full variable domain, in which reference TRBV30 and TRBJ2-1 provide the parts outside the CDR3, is SQTIHQWPATLVQPVGSPLSLECTVEGTSNPNLYWYRQAAGRGLQLLFYSVGIGQISSEVPQNLSASRPQDRQFILSSKKLLLSDSGFYLCAWSVGAASYNEQFFGPGTRLTVL.